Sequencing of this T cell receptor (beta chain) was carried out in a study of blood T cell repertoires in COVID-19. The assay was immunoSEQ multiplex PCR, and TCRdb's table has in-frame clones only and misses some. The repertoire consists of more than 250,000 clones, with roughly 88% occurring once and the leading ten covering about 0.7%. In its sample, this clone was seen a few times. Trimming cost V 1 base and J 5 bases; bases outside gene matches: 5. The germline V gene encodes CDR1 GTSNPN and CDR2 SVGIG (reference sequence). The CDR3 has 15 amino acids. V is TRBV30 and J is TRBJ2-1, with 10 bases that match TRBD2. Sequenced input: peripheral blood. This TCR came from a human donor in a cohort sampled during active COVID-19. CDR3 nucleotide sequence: TGTGCCTGGAGTGGGGTCGGACTAGCGGACAATGAGCAGTTCTTC. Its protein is CAWSGVGLADNEQFF.